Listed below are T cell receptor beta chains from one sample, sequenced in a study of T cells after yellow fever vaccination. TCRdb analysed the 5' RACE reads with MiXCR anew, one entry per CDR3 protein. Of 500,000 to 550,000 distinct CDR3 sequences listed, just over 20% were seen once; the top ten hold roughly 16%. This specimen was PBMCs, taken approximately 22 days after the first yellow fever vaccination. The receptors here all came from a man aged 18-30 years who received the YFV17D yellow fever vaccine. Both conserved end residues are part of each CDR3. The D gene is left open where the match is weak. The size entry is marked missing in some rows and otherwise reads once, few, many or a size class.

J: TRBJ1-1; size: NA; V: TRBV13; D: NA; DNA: TGTGCCAGCAGCCCCTGGGCCGGGATCGCTGAAGCTTTCTTT; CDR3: CASSPWAGIAEAFF
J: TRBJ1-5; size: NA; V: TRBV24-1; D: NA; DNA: TGTGCCACCAGTAACGGGGTTAAGCCCCAGCATTTT; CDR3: CATSNGVKPQHF
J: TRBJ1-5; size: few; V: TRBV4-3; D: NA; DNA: TGCGCCAGCAGCCAAGACCTCTTCAGCAATCAGCCCCAGCATTTT; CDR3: CASSQDLFSNQPQHF
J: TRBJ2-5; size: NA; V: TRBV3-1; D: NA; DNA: TGTGCCAGCAGCCCGTCGCAGGGGGGACTCGAGACCCAGTACTTC; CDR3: CASSPSQGGLETQYF
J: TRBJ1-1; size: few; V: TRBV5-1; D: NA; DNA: TGCGCCAGCAGCCCGCGAGGGCAGGCCATGAACACTGAAGCTTTCTTT; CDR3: CASSPRGQAMNTEAFF
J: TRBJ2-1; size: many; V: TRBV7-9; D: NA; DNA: TGTGCCAGCAGCTTAGTGGGGACTCCCAACCAGCAGTTCTTC; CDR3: CASSLVGTPNQQFF
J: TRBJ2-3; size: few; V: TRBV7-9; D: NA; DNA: TGTGCCAGCAGTCCTAGAGGGAGGAAACAAGATACGCAGTATTTT; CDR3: CASSPRGRKQDTQYF
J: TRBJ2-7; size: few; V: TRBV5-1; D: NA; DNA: TGCGCCAGCAGCTTGGAGTCAGGCTCGTACGAGCAGTACTTC; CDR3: CASSLESGSYEQYF
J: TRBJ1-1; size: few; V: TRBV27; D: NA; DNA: TGTGCCAGCATTCGTGGGGCGCGTGGTGAAGCTTTCTTT; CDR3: CASIRGARGEAFF
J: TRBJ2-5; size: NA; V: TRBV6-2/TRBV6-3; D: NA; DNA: TGTGCCAGCAGTCTCGTAGGAAATCCTCAAGAGACCCAGTACTTC; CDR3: CASSLVGNPQETQYF
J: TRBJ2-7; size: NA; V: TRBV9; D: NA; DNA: TGTGCCAGCAGCTCAAAGGTGGGACGTGGGGAACAGTACTTC; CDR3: CASSSKVGRGEQYF
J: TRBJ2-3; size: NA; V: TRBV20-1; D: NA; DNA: TGCAGTGCTAGATCCGGTAGCACAGATACGCAGTATTTT; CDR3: CSARSGSTDTQYF
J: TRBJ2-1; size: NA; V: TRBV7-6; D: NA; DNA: TGTGCCAGCAGCTACCCCTGGGGAAATGAGCAGTTCTTC; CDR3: CASSYPWGNEQFF
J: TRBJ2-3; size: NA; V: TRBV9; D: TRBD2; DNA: TGTGCCAGCAGCGTAGCGGGGGGTGGGTACACAGATACGCAGTATTTT; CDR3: CASSVAGGGYTDTQYF
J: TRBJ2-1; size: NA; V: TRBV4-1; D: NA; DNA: TGCGCCAGCAGCCGGGTGGATAGCTCCTACAATGAGCAGTTCTTC; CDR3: CASSRVDSSYNEQFF
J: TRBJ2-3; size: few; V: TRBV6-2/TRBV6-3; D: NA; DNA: TGTGCCAGCAAGCCCGGCGGGACAGATACGCAGTATTTT; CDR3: CASKPGGTDTQYF
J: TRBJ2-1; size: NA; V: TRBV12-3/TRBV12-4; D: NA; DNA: TGTGCCAGCACCTGGGACAAAAGCTCCTACAATGAGCAGTTCTTC; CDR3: CASTWDKSSYNEQFF
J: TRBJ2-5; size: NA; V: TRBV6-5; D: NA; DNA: TGTGCCAGCAGTTACTCGGACAAACAAGAGACCCAGTACTTC; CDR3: CASSYSDKQETQYF
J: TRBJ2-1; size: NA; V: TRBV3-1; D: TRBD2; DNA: TGTGCCAGCAGCCAAGATGAGGGACTAGCGAGCCCCTCCTACAATGAGCAGTTCTTC; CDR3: CASSQDEGLASPSYNEQFF
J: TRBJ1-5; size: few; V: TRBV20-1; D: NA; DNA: TGCAGTGCTACCGAAAGTTCGGTTTTGGAGCCCCAGCATTTT; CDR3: CSATESSVLEPQHF
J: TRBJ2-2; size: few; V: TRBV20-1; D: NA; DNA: TGCAGTGTATCCTCTATGGCGGGGGAGCTGTTTTTT; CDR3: CSVSSMAGELFF
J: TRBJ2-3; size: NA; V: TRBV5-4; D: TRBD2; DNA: TGTGCCAGCAGCCCGCCCGGACTAGCGGGAGATACGCAGTATTTT; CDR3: CASSPPGLAGDTQYF
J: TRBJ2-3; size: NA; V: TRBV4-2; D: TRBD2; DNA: TGTGCCAGCAGCCAAGATTGGGGCGGGGGGTCAGCAGATACGCAGTATTTT; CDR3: CASSQDWGGGSADTQYF
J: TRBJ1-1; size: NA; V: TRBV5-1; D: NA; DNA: TGCGCCAGCAGCTTGGGCGGCAACTTCATGAACACTGAAGCTTTCTTT; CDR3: CASSLGGNFMNTEAFF
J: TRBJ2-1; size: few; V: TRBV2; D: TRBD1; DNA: TGTGCCAGCAGTGAGGGGACAGGTCGTTTTACCAATGAGCAGTTCTTC; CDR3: CASSEGTGRFTNEQFF
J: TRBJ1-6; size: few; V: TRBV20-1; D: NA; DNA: TGCAGTGCTAGGAGTCAGGGAAATTCACCCCTCCACTTT; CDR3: CSARSQGNSPLHF